The entry that follows covers one T cell receptor (beta chain) sequence. Its antigen target is currently unknown. Base qualities are missing; no much larger clone stands one base away. TCR CDR3 regions were amplified from genomic DNA by multiplex PCR using the deep immunoSEQ assay. Genomic DNA extracted from each cell subset was distributed evenly over all wells of several immunoSEQ 96-well plates, and each plate served as one replicate. For sorted subsets, about 0.2 ug genomic DNA, equal to 25,000 to 35,000 T cell genomes, was loaded into each replicate PCR. Purified libraries were measured with a Qubit 3.0 fluorometer, size-checked on a Bioanalyzer 2100, and measured again with the KAPA Library Quantification kit. Every immunoSEQ 96-well plate was sequenced on a dedicated single-read 150-cycle Illumina NextSeq 550 flow cell. The study's processing was this. Because only junctional sequences without quality scores were contained in the immunoSEQ output, filtering matching that applied to full-length reads could not be performed. Sequences were annotated with PyIR, a Python wrapper for IgBLAST v1.9, and V/J genes and CDR3 were assigned using IMGT germline references. Reads were filtered out if the reads had weak V/J assignments (E-value above 1e-6), no CDR3, stop codons, out-of-frame junctions, or ambiguous translated residues. V3J clonotypes were defined by identical inferred V gene, J gene, and CDR3 amino acid sequence. Percentage overlap between repertoires was computed as shared unique clonotypes divided by the size of the smaller repertoire. Richness of each repertoire was evaluated using RTK rarefaction, the Chao1 estimator, and Recon v2.1 estimates of unobserved clonotypes. OLGA was used to compute generation probabilities for all TCRbeta clonotypes that the gDNA method yielded from a handful of donors. Drawn from immuneACCESS, this table holds only the in-frame rearrangements with V and J called that TCRdb kept. Clones are partly lost; checked studies trace under half to an unresolved V gene and leave the rest unexplained. V and J calls and clone size are those listed in that table; D and trimming were worked out from the DNA. A total of about 680,000 clones appear in this sample, about 90% of them only once. Of the sample, 20% to 25% is held by the ten largest clones.

The data were obtained in a study of shared clonotypes between healthy human individuals (dated by TCRdb to the early 2020s). Regarding the research as a whole: A couple of women and a few men aged 18 to 49 years were included in the cohort. For each donor, CD4 naive and CD4 memory were each run on three plates, CD8 naive on two plates, and CD8 memory on one plate. To estimate repertoire size and how much clonotype sharing occurs between individuals, the study deeply sequenced the blood TCR repertoires of several healthy adults. To increase sequencing depth and limit assay-specific biases, TCR repertoire library preparation and sequencing were carried out by different laboratories using diverse techniques. Each donor's leukapheresis produced roughly between roughly 0.85 and 10 billion PBMCs. Overall study results and their limits: Sampling was restricted to blood, and TCR repertoires in tissue are likely to differ from TCR repertoires in blood. Clonotypes shared by all four sorted-subset donors showed higher generation probabilities than non-shared clonotypes. Across a few donors, around 5% of naive CD4, roughly 3.4% of naive CD8, about 2% of memory CD4, and over 0.35% of memory CD8 clonotypes were shared. Pairwise subsampling indicated that sequencing depth was expected to affect the degree of clonotype sharing among donors. Estimated clonotype richness was generally larger for naive than for memory subsets. Even with the large sequencing depth, rarefaction of the sorted-subset datasets indicated that sequencing was incomplete. Because the study included a small number of donors, the genetic and exposure-history diversity represented was limited.

CD8 naive samples consisted of CD45RO-negative cells that were positively selected for CCR7, yielding a CD45RA+CCR7+ population without TemRA cells. The donors were healthy, HIV-negative adults with no recently reported acute infections or vaccinations. Every donor was a Caucasian adult residing in Nashville, Tennessee, USA. After blood collection by leukapheresis, PBMCs were isolated using Ficoll-Histopaque density gradient centrifugation and then cryopreserved in the vapor phase of liquid nitrogen. Purity and quantity of every magnetically sorted T cell population were checked by analytical flow cytometry. Genomic DNA was isolated from each sorted fraction and quantified by UV absorbance on a Nanodrop 2000c. The CDR3 covers 15 residues, taking in both the cysteine and the phenylalanine. Only the CDR3 part of the read is kept: 45 bases, read in frame from the first base. The V end loses 0 bases and the J end loses 4 bases, and a stretch of 12 bases separates them. CDR1 is given as SGHDN and CDR2 as FVKESK, both from the germline V gene.

This chain joins TRBV14 to TRBJ1-2; the best D guess is TRBD1, with 5 bases matching. The sequence was collected from a man aged 25-45 years in good health. The sample was naive CD8+ T cells sorted from blood. According to the study, the label for this sample's cell subset or site signals: CD45RA+CCR7+. DNA sequence: TGTGCCAGCAGCCAAGAATGGGCCGGGGCCTATGGCTACACCTTC. The resulting protein is CASSQEWAGAYGYTF.